The 10 T cell receptor beta chains in this list originate from one sample, sequenced in a study of blood T cell repertoires in COVID-19. The table came from immunoSEQ multiplex PCR; TCRdb's copy has only in-frame clones and leaves some out. The sample holds over 200,000 clones; roughly 85% are singletons and the top ten take about 17%. Input material: PBMCs or T cells enriched from blood (not recorded which). The source of these receptors is a man aged 35-49 years who had recovered from COVID-19.

The genes are TRBV30 and TRBJ2-3; 11 nucleotides match TRBD2. The CDR3 consists of 14 residues. Germline V gives CDR1 GTSNPN, CDR2 SVGIG (reference sequence). After removal of 5 bases from V and 8 bases from J, the junction contained 9 bases not matched to a gene. The CDR3 region has the DNA TGTGCCTGGTCGGGACTAGCGGTCGGCGGTACGCAGTATTTT. Translated: CAWSGLAVGGTQYF.

In regard to this clone: This may come from a read error, since a much larger clone is one base off. The chain uses TRBV27 and TRBJ2-7; D is ambiguous. V lost 6 bases and J 2 bases, leaving 5 bases between the germline ends. Germline assignment: CDR1 MNHEY and CDR2 SMNVEV (reference sequence). CDR3 length: 11 amino acids. The CDR3 DNA sequence: TGTGCCAGCAGCCCGGCCTACGAGCAGTACTTC. Amino acid sequence: CASSPAYEQYF.

This clone came up a few times. DNA for the CDR3: TGTGCCAGCAGTGACTCAGGACAGGGGAATACTGAAGCTTTCTTT. Encoded protein: CASSDSGQGNTEAFF. The chain has TRBV2 and TRBJ1-1, with 9 bases aligning to TRBD1. The CDR3 spans 15 residues. The germline V gene encodes CDR1 SNHLY and CDR2 FYNNEI. Losses at the gene ends were 3 bases for V and 5 bases for J; bases not matched to a gene: 7.

This clone is a singleton in its sample. The chain is built from TRBV7-3 and TRBJ2-1; 7 bases align to TRBD2. This CDR3 has 15 residues. After removal of 1 base from V and 5 bases from J, the junction contained 5 bases not matched to a gene. Germline CDR1 and CDR2: SGHTA and FQGTGA. CDR3 sequence: CASSLNGRTNNEQFF. The CDR3 region has the DNA TGTGCCAGCAGCTTAAACGGGAGGACCAACAATGAGCAGTTCTTC.

This clone was detected a few times. The chain couples TRBV5-3 to TRBJ1-2; D remains unclear. TRBV5-3 is assigned to the ORF class and has an uncertain function. This CDR3 contains 12 residues. V lost 1 base to trimming and J lost 3 bases, with 4 bases between them. CDR3 sequence: CARSLRDYGYTF. CDR3 coding DNA: TGTGCCAGAAGCTTGCGCGACTATGGCTACACCTTC.

The rearrangement joins TRBV21-1 to TRBJ1-5; the table's D call, TRBD1, was not checked against the DNA. TRBV21-1 is recorded as a pseudogene. The CDR3 is 15 residues long. The CDR3 spells CASSKGTGLNQPQHF. The CDR3 DNA sequence: TGTGCCAGCAGCAAAGGTACAGGTCTCAATCAGCCCCAGCATTTT.

This clone was seen just once. Other DNA variants within this sample encode the same CDR3. CDR3 sequence: CAWSVAGGYTF. For the CDR3, the DNA is TGTGCCTGGAGTGTTGCAGGTGGCTACACCTTC. V gene TRBV30 combines with J gene TRBJ1-2; unclear D gene. Germline assignment: CDR1 GTSNPN and CDR2 SVGIG (reference sequence). The germline V and J ends were trimmed by 0 bases and 7 bases, with 6 bases remaining between them. The CDR3 runs to 11 residues.

J is TRBJ2-7 and V is TRBV19; no clear D gene. V lost 1 base and J lost 4, with 8 bases in between. The germline CDR1 and CDR2 sequences are LNHDA and SQIVND (reference sequence). The CDR3 covers 13 residues. CDR3 nucleotides: TGTGCCAGTAGTATAGGGAGTCCGTACGAGCAGTACTTC. Translating gives CASSIGSPYEQYF.

This clone was counted once. V and J are TRBV29-1 and TRBJ2-3, with D tentatively TRBD2 (5 bases). Trimming pared 8 bases from V and 2 bases from J, leaving 14 bases between. Germline loops: CDR1 SQVTM, CDR2 ANQGSEA. The CDR3 consists of 13 residues. The CDR3 nucleotides read TGCAGCTCCAAGGCGGGCCACACAGATACGCAGTATTTT. As protein: CSSKAGHTDTQYF.

The chain has TRBV20-1 and TRBJ2-1, with a tentative D call TRBD1 (5 bases). Trimming cost V 3 bases and J 8 bases, with 17 bases left between them. Germline V gene lookup returns CDR1 DFQATT and CDR2 SNEGSKA (reference sequence). This CDR3 has 14 amino acids. The CDR3 DNA is TGCAGTGCTAGTAAGGCCTCAGGGTTGGATGAGCAGTTCTTC. Protein sequence: CSASKASGLDEQFF.